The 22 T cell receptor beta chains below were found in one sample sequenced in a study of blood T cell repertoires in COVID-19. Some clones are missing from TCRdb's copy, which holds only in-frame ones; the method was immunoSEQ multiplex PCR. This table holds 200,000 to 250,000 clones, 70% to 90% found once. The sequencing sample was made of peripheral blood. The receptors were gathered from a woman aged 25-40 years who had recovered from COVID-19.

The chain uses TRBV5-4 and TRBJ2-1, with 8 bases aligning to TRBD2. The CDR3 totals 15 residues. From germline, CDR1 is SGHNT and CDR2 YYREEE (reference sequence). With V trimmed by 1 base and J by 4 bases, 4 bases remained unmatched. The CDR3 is CASSLSSGAYNEQFF. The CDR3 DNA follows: TGTGCCAGCAGCTTGAGTAGCGGGGCGTACAATGAGCAGTTCTTC. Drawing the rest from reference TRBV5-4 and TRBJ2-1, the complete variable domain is ETGVTQSPTHLIKTRGQQVTLRCSSQSGHNTVSWYQQALGQGPQFIFQYYREEENGRGNFPPRFSGLQFPNYSSELNVNALELDDSALYLCASSLSSGAYNEQFFGPGTRLTVL.

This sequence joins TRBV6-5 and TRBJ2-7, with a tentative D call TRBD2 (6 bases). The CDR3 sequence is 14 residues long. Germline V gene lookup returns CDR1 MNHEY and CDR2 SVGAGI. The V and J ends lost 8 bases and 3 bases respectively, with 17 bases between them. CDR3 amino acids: CASLRQEGIYEQYF. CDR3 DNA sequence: TGTGCCAGCCTGCGCCAGGAGGGAATCTACGAGCAGTACTTC.

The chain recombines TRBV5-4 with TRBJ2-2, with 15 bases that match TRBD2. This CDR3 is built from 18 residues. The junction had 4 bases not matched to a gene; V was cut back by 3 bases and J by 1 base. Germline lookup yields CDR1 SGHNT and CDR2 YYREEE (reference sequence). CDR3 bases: TGTGCCAGCAGCTACCCGGGACTAGCGGGGGGGAACACCGGGGAGCTGTTTTTT. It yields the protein CASSYPGLAGGNTGELFF.

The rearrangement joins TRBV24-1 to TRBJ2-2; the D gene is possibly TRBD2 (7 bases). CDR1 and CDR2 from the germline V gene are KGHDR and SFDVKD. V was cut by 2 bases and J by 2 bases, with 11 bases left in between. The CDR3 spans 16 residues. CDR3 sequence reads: CATSDSGGLNTGELFF. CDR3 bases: TGTGCCACCAGTGATTCGGGGGGCCTTAACACCGGGGAGCTGTTTTTT.

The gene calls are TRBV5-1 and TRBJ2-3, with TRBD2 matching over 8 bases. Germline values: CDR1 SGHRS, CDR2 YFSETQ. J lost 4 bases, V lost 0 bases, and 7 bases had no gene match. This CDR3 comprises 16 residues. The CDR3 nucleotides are TGCGCCAGCAGCTTGGATCTCTCGGGGGGGGCAGATACGCAGTATTTT. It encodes CASSLDLSGGADTQYF.

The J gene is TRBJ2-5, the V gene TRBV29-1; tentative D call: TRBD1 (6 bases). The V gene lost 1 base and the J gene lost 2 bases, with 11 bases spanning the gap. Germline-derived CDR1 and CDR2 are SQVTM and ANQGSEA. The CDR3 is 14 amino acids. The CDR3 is CSVEAGDKQETQYF. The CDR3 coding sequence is TGCAGCGTTGAAGCCGGGGACAAACAAGAGACCCAGTACTTC.

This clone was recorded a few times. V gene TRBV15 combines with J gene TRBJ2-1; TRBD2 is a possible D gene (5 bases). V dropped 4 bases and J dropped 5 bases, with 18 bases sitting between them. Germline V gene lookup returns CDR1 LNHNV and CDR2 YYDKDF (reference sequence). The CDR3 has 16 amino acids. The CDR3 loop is CATSKEDAVRHNEQFF. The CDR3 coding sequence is TGTGCCACCAGCAAGGAGGATGCTGTTCGGCACAATGAGCAGTTCTTC. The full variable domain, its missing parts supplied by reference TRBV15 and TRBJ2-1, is DAMVIQNPRYQVTQFGKPVTLSCSQTLNHNVMYWYQQKSSQAPKLLFHYYDKDFNNEADTPDNFQSRRPNTSFCFLDIRSPGLGDTAMYLCATSKEDAVRHNEQFFGPGTRLTVL.

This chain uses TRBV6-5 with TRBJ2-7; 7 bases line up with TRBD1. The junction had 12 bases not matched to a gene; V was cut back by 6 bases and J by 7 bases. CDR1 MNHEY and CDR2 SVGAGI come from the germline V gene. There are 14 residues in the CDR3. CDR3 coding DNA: TGTGCCAGCAGCTCCGTTAGGGCAGGGGGAGAGCAGTACTTC. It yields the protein CASSSVRAGGEQYF.

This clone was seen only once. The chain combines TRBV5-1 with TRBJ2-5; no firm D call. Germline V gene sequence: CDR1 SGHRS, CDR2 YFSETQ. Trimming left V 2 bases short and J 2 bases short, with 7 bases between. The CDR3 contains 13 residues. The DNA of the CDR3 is TGCGCCAGCAGCTTTACAGTACAAGAGACCCAGTACTTC. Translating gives CASSFTVQETQYF.

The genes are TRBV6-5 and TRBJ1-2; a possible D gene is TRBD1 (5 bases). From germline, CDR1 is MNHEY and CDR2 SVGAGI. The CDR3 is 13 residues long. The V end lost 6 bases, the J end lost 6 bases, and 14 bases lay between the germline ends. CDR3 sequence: CASRRGIGHGYTF. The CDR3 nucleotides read TGTGCCAGCAGACGGGGGATAGGCCATGGCTACACCTTC.

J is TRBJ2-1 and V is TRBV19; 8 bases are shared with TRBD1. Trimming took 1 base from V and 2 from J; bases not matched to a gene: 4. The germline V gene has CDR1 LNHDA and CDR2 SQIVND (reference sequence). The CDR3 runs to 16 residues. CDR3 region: CASSIGPGGAYNEQFF. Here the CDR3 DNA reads TGTGCCAGTAGTATAGGGCCAGGGGGCGCCTACAATGAGCAGTTCTTC. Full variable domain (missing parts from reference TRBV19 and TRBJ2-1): DGGITQSPKYLFRKEGQNVTLSCEQNLNHDAMYWYRQDPGQGLRLIYYSQIVNDFQKGDIAEGYSVSREKKESFPLTVTSAQKNPTAFYLCASSIGPGGAYNEQFFGPGTRLTVL.

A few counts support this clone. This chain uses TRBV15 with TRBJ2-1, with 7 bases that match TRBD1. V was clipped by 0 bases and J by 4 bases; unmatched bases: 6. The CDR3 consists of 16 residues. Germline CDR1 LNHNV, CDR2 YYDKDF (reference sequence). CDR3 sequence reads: CATSREGQTTYNEQFF. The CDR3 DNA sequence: TGTGCCACCAGCAGAGAGGGACAGACGACTTACAATGAGCAGTTCTTC.

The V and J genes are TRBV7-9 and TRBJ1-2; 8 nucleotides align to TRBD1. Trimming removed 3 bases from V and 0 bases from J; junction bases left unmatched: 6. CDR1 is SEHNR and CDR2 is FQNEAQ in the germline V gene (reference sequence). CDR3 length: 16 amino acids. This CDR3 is CASSFGTGQANYGYTF. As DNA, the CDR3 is TGTGCCAGCAGCTTCGGGACAGGACAAGCTAACTATGGCTACACCTTC.

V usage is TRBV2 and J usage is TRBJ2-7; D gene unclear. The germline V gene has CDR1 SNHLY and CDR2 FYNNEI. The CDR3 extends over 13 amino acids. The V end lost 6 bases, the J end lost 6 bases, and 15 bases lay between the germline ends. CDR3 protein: CASRESPDFEQYF. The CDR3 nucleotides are TGTGCCAGCAGGGAATCACCCGACTTCGAGCAGTACTTC.

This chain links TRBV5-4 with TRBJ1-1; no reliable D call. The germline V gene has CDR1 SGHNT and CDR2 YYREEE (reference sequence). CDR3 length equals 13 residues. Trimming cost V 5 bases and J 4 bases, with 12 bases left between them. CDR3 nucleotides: TGTGCCAGCAGACTAGACTCGAGCACTGAAGCTTTCTTT. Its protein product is CASRLDSSTEAFF.

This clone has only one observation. The CDR3 DNA is TGCGCCAGCAGCGCCCAGGCAGGGCAGTACGAGCAGTACTTC. Amino acid sequence: CASSAQAGQYEQYF. This rearrangement joins TRBV5-1 to TRBJ2-7; weak D call: TRBD1 (5 bases). Trimming left V 4 bases short and J 4 bases short, with 15 bases between. This CDR3 has 14 residues. The germline V gene has CDR1 SGHRS and CDR2 YFSETQ.

CDR3 DNA: TGCGCCAGCAGCTCAGTGCCCACAGATACGCAGTATTTT. Its protein product is CASSSVPTDTQYF. The chain combines TRBV5-1 with TRBJ2-3; D call uncertain. V was clipped by 3 bases and J by 2 bases, with 7 bases between them. The CDR3 covers 13 residues. In germline, CDR1 is SGHRS, CDR2 YFSETQ.

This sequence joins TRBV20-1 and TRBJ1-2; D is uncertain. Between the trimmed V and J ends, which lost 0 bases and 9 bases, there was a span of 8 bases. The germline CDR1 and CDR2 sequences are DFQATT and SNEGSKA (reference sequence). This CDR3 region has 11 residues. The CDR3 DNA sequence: TGCAGTGCTAGAGACGAGGCTAGCTACACCTTC. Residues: CSARDEASYTF.

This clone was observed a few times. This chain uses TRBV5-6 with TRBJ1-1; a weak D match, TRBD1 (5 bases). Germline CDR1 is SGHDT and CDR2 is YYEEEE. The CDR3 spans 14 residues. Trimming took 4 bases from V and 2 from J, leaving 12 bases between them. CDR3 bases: TGTGCCAGCAGCGCCGGGGGTCGAAACACTGAAGCTTTCTTT. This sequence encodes CASSAGGRNTEAFF.

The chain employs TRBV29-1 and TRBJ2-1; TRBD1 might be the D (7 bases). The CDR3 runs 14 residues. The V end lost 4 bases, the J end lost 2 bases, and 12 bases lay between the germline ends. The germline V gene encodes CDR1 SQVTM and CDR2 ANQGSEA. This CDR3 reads CSVVTGRTYNEQFF. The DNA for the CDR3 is TGCAGCGTTGTGACAGGGAGGACCTACAATGAGCAGTTCTTC.

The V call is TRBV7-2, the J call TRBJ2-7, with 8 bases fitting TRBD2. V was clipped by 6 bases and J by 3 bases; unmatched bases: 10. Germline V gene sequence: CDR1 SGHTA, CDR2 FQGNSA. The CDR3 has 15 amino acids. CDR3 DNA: TGTGCCAGCAGTAAGGCCGCGGGGGGATTCTACGAGCAGTACTTC. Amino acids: CASSKAAGGFYEQYF.

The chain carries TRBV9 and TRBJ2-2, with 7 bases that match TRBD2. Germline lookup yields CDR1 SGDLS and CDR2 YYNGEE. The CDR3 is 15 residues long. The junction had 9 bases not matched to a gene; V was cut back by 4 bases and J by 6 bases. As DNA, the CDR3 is TGTGCCAGCAGCCCCCTATCTGGACTAGCCGGGGAGCTGTTTTTT. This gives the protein CASSPLSGLAGELFF.